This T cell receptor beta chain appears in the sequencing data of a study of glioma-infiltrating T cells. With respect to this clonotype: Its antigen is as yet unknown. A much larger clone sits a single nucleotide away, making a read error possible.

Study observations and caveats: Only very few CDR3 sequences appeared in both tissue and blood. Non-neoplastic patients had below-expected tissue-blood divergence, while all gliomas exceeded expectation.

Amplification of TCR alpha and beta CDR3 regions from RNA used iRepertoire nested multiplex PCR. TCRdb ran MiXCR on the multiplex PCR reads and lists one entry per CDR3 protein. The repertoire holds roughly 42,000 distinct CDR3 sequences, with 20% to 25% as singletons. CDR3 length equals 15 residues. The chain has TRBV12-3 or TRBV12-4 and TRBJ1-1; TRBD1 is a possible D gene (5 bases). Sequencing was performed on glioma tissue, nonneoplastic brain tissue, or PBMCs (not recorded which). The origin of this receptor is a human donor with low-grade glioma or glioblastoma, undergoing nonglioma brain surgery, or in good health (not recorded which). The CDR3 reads CAGRPVEGRRTEAFF. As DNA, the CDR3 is TGTGCCGGCAGACCTGTGGAGGGGCGTCGAACTGAAGCTTTCTTT.